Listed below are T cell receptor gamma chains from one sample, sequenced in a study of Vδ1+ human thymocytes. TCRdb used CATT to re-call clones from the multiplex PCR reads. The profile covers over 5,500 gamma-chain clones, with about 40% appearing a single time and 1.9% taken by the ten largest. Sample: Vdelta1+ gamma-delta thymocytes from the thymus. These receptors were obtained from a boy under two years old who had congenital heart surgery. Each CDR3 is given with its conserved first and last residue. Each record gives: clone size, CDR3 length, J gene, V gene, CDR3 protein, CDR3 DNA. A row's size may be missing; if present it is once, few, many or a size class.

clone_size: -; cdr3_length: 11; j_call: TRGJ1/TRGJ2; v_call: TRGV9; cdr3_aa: CALWDYYKKLF; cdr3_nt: TGTGCCTTGTGGGACTATTATAAGAAACTCTTT
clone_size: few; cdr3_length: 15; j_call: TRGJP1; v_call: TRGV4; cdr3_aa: CATWDGSGTGWFKIF; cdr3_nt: TGTGCCACCTGGGATGGTTCTGGCACTGGTTGGTTCAAGATATTT
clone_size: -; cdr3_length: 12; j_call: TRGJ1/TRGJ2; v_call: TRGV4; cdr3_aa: CATWDDYYKKLF; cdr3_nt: TGTGCCACCTGGGACGATTATTATAAGAAACTCTTT
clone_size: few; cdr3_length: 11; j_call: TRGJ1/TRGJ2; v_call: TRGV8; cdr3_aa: CATWVPYKKLF; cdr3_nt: TGTGCCACCTGGGTCCCTTATAAGAAACTCTTT
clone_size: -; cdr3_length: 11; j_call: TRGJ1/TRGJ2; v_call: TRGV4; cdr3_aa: CATWDDHKKLF; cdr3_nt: TGTGCCACCTGGGATGATCATAAGAAACTCTTT
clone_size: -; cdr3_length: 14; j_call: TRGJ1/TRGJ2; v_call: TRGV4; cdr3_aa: CATWDEGSYYKKLF; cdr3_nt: TGTGCCACCTGGGATGAGGGATCTTATTATAAGAAACTCTTT
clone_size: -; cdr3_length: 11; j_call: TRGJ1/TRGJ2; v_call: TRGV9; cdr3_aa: CAGWEPRGKLF; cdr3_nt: TGTGCCGGGTGGGAGCCGAGGGGGAAACTCTTT
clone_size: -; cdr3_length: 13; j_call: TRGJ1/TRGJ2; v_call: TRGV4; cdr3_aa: CATWDWKYYMKLF; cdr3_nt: TGTGCCACCTGGGATTGGAAATATTATATGAAACTCTTT
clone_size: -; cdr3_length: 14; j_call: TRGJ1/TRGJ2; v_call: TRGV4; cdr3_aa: CATWDASSYYKKLF; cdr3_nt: TGTGCCACCTGGGATGCGAGCTCTTATTATAAGAAACTCTTT
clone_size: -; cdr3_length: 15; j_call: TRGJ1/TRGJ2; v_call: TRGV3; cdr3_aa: CATWDRPGFGYKKLF; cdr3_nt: TGTGCCACCTGGGACAGGCCCGGCTTCGGTTATAAGAAACTCTTT
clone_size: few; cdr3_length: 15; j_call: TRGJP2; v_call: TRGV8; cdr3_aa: CATWDKEGSDWIKTF; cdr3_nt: TGTGCCACCTGGGATAAGGAAGGTAGTGATTGGATCAAGACGTTT
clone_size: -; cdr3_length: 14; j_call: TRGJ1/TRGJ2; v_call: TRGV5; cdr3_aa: CATWDRPANYKKLF; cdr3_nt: TGTGCCACCTGGGACAGGCCGGCTAATTATAAGAAACTCTTT
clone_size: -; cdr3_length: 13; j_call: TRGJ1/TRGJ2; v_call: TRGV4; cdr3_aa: CATWDANYYKKLF; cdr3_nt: TGTGCCACCTGGGATGCGAATTATTATAAGAAACTCTTT
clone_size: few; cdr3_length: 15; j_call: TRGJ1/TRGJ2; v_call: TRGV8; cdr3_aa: CATWDRRMDYYKKLF; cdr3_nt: TGTGCCACCTGGGATAGGCGGATGGATTATTATAAGAAACTCTTT
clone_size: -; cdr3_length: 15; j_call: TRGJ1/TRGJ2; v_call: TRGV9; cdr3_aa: CALWEVRGTYYKKLF; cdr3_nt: TGTGCCTTGTGGGAGGTGCGGGGGACTTATTATAAGAAACTCTTT
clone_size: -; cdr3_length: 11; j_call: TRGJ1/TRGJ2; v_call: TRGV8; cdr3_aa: CATWDGLMKLF; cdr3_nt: TGTGCCACCTGGGACGGGCTTATGAAACTCTTT
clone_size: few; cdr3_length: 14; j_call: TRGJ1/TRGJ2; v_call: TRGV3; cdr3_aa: CATWDRPGYYKKLF; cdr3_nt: TGTGCCACCTGGGACAGGCCAGGATATTATAAGAAACTCTTT
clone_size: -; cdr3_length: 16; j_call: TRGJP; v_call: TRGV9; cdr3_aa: CALWEAQELGKKIKVF; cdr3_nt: TGTGCCTTGTGGGAGGCGCAAGAGTTGGGCAAAAAAATCAAGGTATTT
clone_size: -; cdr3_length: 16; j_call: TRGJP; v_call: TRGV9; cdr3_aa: CALWEPRRLGKKIKVF; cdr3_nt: TGTGCCTTGTGGGAGCCGCGCCGGTTGGGCAAAAAAATCAAGGTATTT
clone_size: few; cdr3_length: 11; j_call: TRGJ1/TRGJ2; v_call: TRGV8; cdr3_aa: CATWDSYKKLF; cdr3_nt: TGTGCCACCTGGGATAGCTATAAGAAACTATTT
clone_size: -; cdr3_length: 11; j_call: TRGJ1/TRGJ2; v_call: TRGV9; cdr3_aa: CALWEGRKKLF; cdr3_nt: TGTGCCTTGTGGGAGGGGAGGAAGAAACTCTTT
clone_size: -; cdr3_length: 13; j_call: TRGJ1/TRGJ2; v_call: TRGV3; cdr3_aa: CATWGRVGGKKLF; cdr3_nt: TGTGCCACCTGGGGTCGAGTGGGTGGTAAGAAACTCTTT
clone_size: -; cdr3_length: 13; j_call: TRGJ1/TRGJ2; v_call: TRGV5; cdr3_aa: CATWDPPYYKKLF; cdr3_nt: TGTGCCACCTGGGACCCCCCTTATTATAAGAAACTCTTT
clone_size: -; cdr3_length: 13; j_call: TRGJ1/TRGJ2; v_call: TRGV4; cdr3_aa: CATWDSLNYKKLF; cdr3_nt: TGTGCCACCTGGGATTCCCTAAATTATAAGAAACTCTTT
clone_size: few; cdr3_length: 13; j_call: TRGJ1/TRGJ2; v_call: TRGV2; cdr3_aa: CATWDGPSFKKLF; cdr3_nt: TGTGCCACCTGGGACGGGCCCTCATTTAAGAAACTCTTT
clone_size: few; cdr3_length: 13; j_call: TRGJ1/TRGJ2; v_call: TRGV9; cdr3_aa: CALWGEPYYKKLF; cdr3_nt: TGTGCCTTGTGGGGGGAACCTTATTATAAGAAACTCTTT
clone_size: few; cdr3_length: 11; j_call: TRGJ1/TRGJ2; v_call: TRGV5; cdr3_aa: CATWDQYKKLF; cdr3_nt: TGTGCCACCTGGGACCAATATAAGAAACTCTTT
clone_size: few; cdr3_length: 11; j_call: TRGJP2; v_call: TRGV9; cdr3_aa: CALWGVWIKTF; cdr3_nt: TGTGCCTTGTGGGGAGTTTGGATCAAGACGTTT
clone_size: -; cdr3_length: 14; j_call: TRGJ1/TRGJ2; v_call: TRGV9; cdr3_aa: CALWEVQEGEKKLF; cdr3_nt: TGTGCCTTGTGGGAGGTGCAAGAGGGAGAAAAGAAACTCTTT
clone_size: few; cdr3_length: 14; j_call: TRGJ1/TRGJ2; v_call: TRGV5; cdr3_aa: CATWDMRCYYKKLF; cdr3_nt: TGTGCCACCTGGGACATGCGCTGTTATTATAAGAAACTCTTT